Below, 27 T cell receptor beta chains from the same sample are listed, as sequenced in a study of molecular identifiers for immune sequencing clone quantification. TCRdb reprocessed the PCR reads with MiXCR, giving one entry per CDR3 protein. The table has approximately 100,000 distinct CDR3 sequences, over 30% seen once; the top ten hold approximately 4%. Sequencing used naive CD8+ T cells from blood, with Jurkat cell RNA spiked in. As for subset: FACS-sorted CD8+CD4-CCR7+CD45RA+ naive T cells. These TCRs come from a human donor in good health. Some libraries in this study had Jurkat cell RNA spiked in.

As regards this clonotype: The junction departs from the called germline gene at one end, perhaps through a read error. The chain recombines TRBV4-1 with TRBJ1-5; D not resolved. Germline CDR1 and CDR2: MGHRA and YSYEKL. The CDR3 is made up of 13 amino acids. CDR3 nucleotides: TGCGCCAGCAGGGCGGGAGGGAATCTGCCCCAGCATTTT. This sequence encodes CASRAGGNLPQHF.

This clonotype has a count of ten or more. J is TRBJ2-3 and V is TRBV28; 7 nucleotides match TRBD2. After removal of 5 bases from V and 7 bases from J, the junction contained 18 bases not matched to a gene. The germline V gene encodes CDR1 MDHEN and CDR2 SYDVKM. The CDR3 spans 17 residues. CDR3 in DNA: TGTGCCAGCAGTCCACATCAAAAGCGGGGCAGGACTTATACGCAGTATTTT. It is translated as CASSPHQKRGRTYTQYF.

This clonotype was found a few times. The gene calls are TRBV5-6 and TRBJ2-7; maybe TRBD1 (6 bases). The CDR3 is made up of 14 amino acids. Trimming took off 0 bases at V and 2 bases at J, with 9 bases between the two ends. Germline V gene lookup returns CDR1 SGHDT and CDR2 YYEEEE. The CDR3 spells CASSLDGDTYEQYF. CDR3 nucleotide sequence: TGTGCCAGCAGCTTGGACGGGGACACCTACGAGCAGTACTTC.

This chain connects TRBV19 to TRBJ1-5; D perhaps matches TRBD1 (5 bases). Deletions cut 10 bases from V and 0 bases from J, with 16 bases between. The CDR3 length is 15 residues. The germline V gene encodes CDR1 LNHDA and CDR2 SQIVND (reference sequence). CDR3 amino acids: CATEGTAYSNQPQHF. CDR3 nucleotides: TGTGCCACCGAGGGGACGGCGTATAGCAATCAGCCCCAGCATTTT.

The J gene is TRBJ2-5, the V gene TRBV3-1; tentatively, D is TRBD2 (5 bases). CDR3 length: 17 residues. The germline V and J ends were trimmed by 2 bases and 0 bases, with 16 bases remaining between them. Per germline, CDR1 LGHDT and CDR2 YNNKEL (reference sequence). The CDR3 sequence is CASSQNSGFPYQETQYF. The CDR3 DNA sequence: TGTGCCAGCAGCCAAAATTCGGGATTCCCCTACCAAGAGACCCAGTACTTC.

This clonotype was seen at least ten times. The chain combines TRBV20-1 with TRBJ1-4; D is unclear. This CDR3 contains 17 residues. Between the trimmed V and J ends, which lost 0 bases and 4 bases, there was a span of 18 bases. The V gene's germline CDR1 is DFQATT and CDR2 SNEGSKA (reference sequence). CDR3 in amino acids: CSARDASVLGYNEKLFF. CDR3 bases: TGCAGTGCTAGAGATGCCTCCGTACTGGGATATAATGAAAAACTGTTTTTT.

The CDR3 coding sequence is TGCGCCAGCAGCCAAGATACCACCGGGACGCCAGATCAGCCCCAGCATTTT. Its protein product is CASSQDTTGTPDQPQHF. The genes are TRBV4-1 and TRBJ1-5; TRBD1 might be the D (5 bases). Germline V gene data show CDR1 as MGHRA and CDR2 as YSYEKL. This CDR3 spans 17 amino acids. Trimming pared 0 bases from V and 5 bases from J, leaving 17 bases between.

V usage is TRBV29-1 and J usage is TRBJ1-2, with D uncertain. Trimming removed 3 bases from V and 2 bases from J, with 7 bases in between. CDR3 size: 12 residues. Germline CDR1 SQVTM, CDR2 ANQGSEA. The CDR3 is CSVDQLNYGYTF. CDR3 DNA sequence: TGCAGCGTTGACCAGTTAAACTATGGCTACACCTTC.

The table lists this clonotype with many counts. The chain has TRBV7-6 and TRBJ1-5; tentative D call: TRBD1 (5 bases). Germline-derived CDR1 and CDR2 are SGHVS and FNYEAQ. CDR3 length: 13 residues. V was pared by 1 base and J by 9 bases, with 10 bases between. CDR3 nucleotides: TGTGCCAGCAGCTTAGGACCGGGGGGGCCCCAGCATTTT. This gives the protein CASSLGPGGPQHF.

This clonotype was counted between two and nine times. The genes are TRBV27 and TRBJ1-1; TRBD1 agrees at 9 bases. The V gene end was trimmed by 4 bases and the J gene end by 7 bases; junction bases not matched to a gene: 7. CDR1 and CDR2 (germline): MNHEY, SMNVEV (reference sequence). There are 14 residues in the CDR3. CDR3 sequence: CASSSAGTGNEAFF. The CDR3 DNA is TGTGCCAGCAGTTCGGCCGGGACAGGGAATGAAGCTTTCTTT.

To note about this clonotype: Just one base apart from a much larger clone, this may be a read error. The rearrangement links TRBV4-3 to TRBJ2-5; D unresolved. Germline CDR1 reads LGHNA; CDR2 reads YSLEER. This CDR3 is 15 amino acids long. The CDR3 coding sequence is TGCGCCAGCGGCCATCATTCGGGCTCACAAGAGACCCAGTACTTC. This sequence encodes CASGHHSGSQETQYF.

This clonotype was seen more than once but under ten times. V and J are TRBV12-3 or TRBV12-4 and TRBJ2-5; D ambiguous. The CDR3 spans 14 residues. V gave up 6 bases and J gave up 0 bases, with 11 bases separating them. The CDR3 is CASSLPEYQETQYF. DNA of the CDR3: TGTGCCAGCAGCTTGCCAGAGTACCAAGAGACCCAGTACTTC.

With regard to this clonotype: One base away lies a much larger clone, so this may be a sequencing read error. The rearrangement links TRBV2 to TRBJ2-3, with TRBD2 matching 8 bases. The CDR3 is 16 residues long. Germline CDR1 and CDR2: SNHLY and FYNNEI. CDR3 amino acids: CASSSPAGVLTVTQYF. The CDR3 nucleotides read TGTGCCAGCAGTTCCCCAGCGGGAGTGTTAACAGTTACGCAGTATTTT. The whole variable domain, remainder taken from reference TRBV2 and TRBJ2-3, is EPEVTQTPSHQVTQMGQEVILRCVPISNHLYFYWYRQILGQKVEFLVSFYNNEISEKSEIFDDQFSVERPDGSNFTLKIRSTKLEDSAMYFCASSSPAGVLTVTQYFGPGTRLTVL.

The table lists this clonotype with a few counts. The J gene is TRBJ2-7, the V gene TRBV2; 9 bases fit TRBD1. Unmatched junction bases numbered 7, after V lost 1 base and J lost 3 bases. Germline V gene data show CDR1 as SNHLY and CDR2 as FYNNEI. This CDR3 is 16 amino acids long. The CDR3: CASSEGQQGALYEQYF. CDR3 sequence (DNA): TGTGCCAGCAGTGAAGGACAACAGGGGGCCCTCTACGAGCAGTACTTC.

As concerns this clonotype: This may be a read error, as it is one base from a much larger clone. The CDR3 DNA sequence: TGCGCCAGCAGCGTCTTCTCCGGGACCACCTACGAGCAGTACTTC. Its translation is CASSVFSGTTYEQYF. The chain is built from TRBV5-1 and TRBJ2-7, with D possibly called TRBD1 or TRBD2 (5 bases each). Trimming took off 4 bases at V and 2 bases at J, with 16 bases between the two ends. CDR1 is SGHRS, CDR2 YFSETQ, per germline. There are 15 residues in the CDR3.

In its sample, this clonotype was seen a few times. The CDR3 protein is CATSTDRGLGSDTQYF. The DNA for the CDR3 is TGTGCCACCAGCACTGACAGGGGACTAGGATCAGATACGCAGTATTTT. This rearrangement joins TRBV15 to TRBJ2-3; the D gene could be TRBD1 or TRBD2 (8 bases each). The CDR3 covers 16 residues. From germline, CDR1 is LNHNV and CDR2 YYDKDF (reference sequence). Trimming left V 4 bases short and J 4 bases short, with 18 bases between. The full variable domain, rest sourced from reference TRBV15 and TRBJ2-3, is DAMVIQNPRYQVTQFGKPVTLSCSQTLNHNVMYWYQQKSSQAPKLLFHYYDKDFNNEADTPDNFQSRRPNTSFCFLDIRSPGLGDTAMYLCATSTDRGLGSDTQYFGPGTRLTVL.

The V gene is TRBV19, the J gene TRBJ2-7, with 9 bases matching TRBD1. The CDR3 is made up of 20 amino acids. Germline CDR1 reads LNHDA; CDR2 reads SQIVND (reference sequence). Trimming removed 0 bases from V and 2 bases from J; junction bases left unmatched: 17. The CDR3 DNA reads as TGTGCCAGTAGTATAGATCCACCTCGGTCCGGGACAGGGAGTCCCTACGAGCAGTACTTC. Translation: CASSIDPPRSGTGSPYEQYF.

This rearrangement joins TRBV10-2 to TRBJ2-7; TRBD2 agrees at 8 bases. V shed 6 bases, J shed 3 bases, and the junction held 7 bases outside the gene matches. This CDR3 is 14 amino acids long. Germline V gene sequence: CDR1 WSHSY, CDR2 SAAADI. CDR3 nucleotides: TGCGCCAGCAGAGAAACGGGAGGGGACTACGAGCAGTACTTC. The encoded protein is CASRETGGDYEQYF.

Relative to its sample, this clonotype is medium-sized. This sequence joins TRBV11-2 and TRBJ1-4; D ambiguous. The CDR3 is made up of 12 amino acids. Germline CDR1 reads SGHAT; CDR2 reads FQNNGV. V lost 5 bases to trimming and J lost 8 bases, with 9 bases between them. This chain's CDR3 is CASSVQQEKLFF. The CDR3 coding sequence is TGTGCCAGCAGCGTTCAGCAAGAAAAACTGTTTTTT.

This clonotype was seen at least ten times. This rearrangement joins TRBV11-2 to TRBJ2-5; either TRBD1 or TRBD2 may fit D (5 bases each). CDR3 size: 13 residues. Per germline, CDR1 SGHAT and CDR2 FQNNGV. Deletions cut 1 base from V and 5 bases from J, with 8 bases between. The CDR3 is CASSLGGLETQYF. CDR3 DNA: TGTGCCAGCAGCTTAGGGGGGTTGGAGACCCAGTACTTC.

This clonotype has only a few counts. V gene TRBV20-1 combines with J gene TRBJ2-3; no firm D call. V was pared by 0 bases and J by 1 base, with 17 bases between. Germline V lookup: CDR1 DFQATT, CDR2 SNEGSKA (reference sequence). CDR3 length: 17 residues. The CDR3 sequence is CSARDPRSLRRTDTQYF. The CDR3, as DNA: TGCAGTGCTAGAGATCCCCGAAGCCTCCGGCGCACAGATACGCAGTATTTT.

J is TRBJ2-5 and V is TRBV7-9; 8 bases are a match to TRBD1. The CDR3 extends over 16 amino acids. CDR1 is SEHNR and CDR2 is FQNEAQ in the germline V gene (reference sequence). Trimming took 5 bases from V and 9 from J; bases not matched to a gene: 17. The CDR3 is CASSPSGQAGQWPQYF. The CDR3 region has the DNA TGTGCCAGCAGCCCCTCGGGACAGGCCGGTCAGTGGCCCCAGTACTTC.

The chain has TRBV12-3 or TRBV12-4 and TRBJ2-7; 7 nucleotides align to TRBD1. The CDR3 length is 13 residues. V gave up 6 bases and J gave up 0 bases; unmatched junction bases: 2. The CDR3 DNA reads as TGTGCCAGCAGCCAGGGGGTCTCCTACGAGCAGTACTTC. This translates into CASSQGVSYEQYF.

This clonotype was found many times. The chain has TRBV13 and TRBJ2-7, with 7 bases aligning to TRBD1. Germline lookup yields CDR1 PRHDT and CDR2 FYEKMQ (reference sequence). CDR3 size: 12 residues. The V and J ends lost 5 bases and 6 bases, in that order; junction bases with no gene match: 4. The CDR3, as DNA: TGTGCCAGCAGCGCTGGGACAGCCGAGCAGTACTTC. It specifies CASSAGTAEQYF.

Of note for this clonotype: With a much larger clone just one base away, this may be a read error. This chain joins TRBV6-2 or TRBV6-3 and TRBJ2-2; D may be TRBD2 (5 bases). Germline-derived CDR1 and CDR2 are MNHEY and SVGEGT. CDR3 length: 14 residues. CDR3 bases: TGTGCCAGCAGCCTACCGAGCCGAACCGGGGTGCTGTTTTTT. Encoded protein: CASSLPSRTGVLFF.

In its sample, this clonotype was seen once. This may arise from a read error, as a much more abundant clone is one base away. The chain links TRBV6-5 to TRBJ2-4, with D possibly TRBD2 on 6 matching bases. The CDR3 totals 13 residues. Germline V CDR1 and CDR2: MNHEY, SVGAGI. The CDR3 DNA sequence: TGTGCCAGCAGCCCGGGGGACCAAAACACTCAGTACTTC. Its translation: CASSPGDQNTQYF.

Of note for this clonotype: Sequence at one end of the junction differs from germline and may be a read error. This chain links TRBV7-6 with TRBJ2-3; 10 bases fit TRBD2. Germline V CDR1 and CDR2: SGHVS, FNYEAQ. The CDR3 loop spans 19 amino acids. The CDR3 spells CASSFAEREGLFVLDTLYF. The CDR3 nucleotides are TGTGCCAGCAGCTTTGCCGAGCGGGAGGGCCTTTTTGTTTTAGATACGCTGTATTTT.